The 8 T cell receptor beta chains given below trace back to one sample, sequenced in a study of a mutant IDH1 vaccine in newly diagnosed glioma (dated by TCRdb to the early 2020s). Libraries were made using the immunoSEQ multiplex PCR assay. What TCRdb holds here is the immuneACCESS table cut down to in-frame rearrangements. Part of the clones is not present; checked against another copy, under half of the missing clones reflect an unresolved V gene, and the others are unexplained. This sample holds about 54,000 clones; around 83% were observed only once. In total, the top ten clones hold over 2.5% of the sample. The time point label here, explained by the study, means: week 47, end of study. Every vaccine dose consisted of 300 ug of a 20-mer mutant IDH1 peptide in Montanide, administered subcutaneously together with topical imiquimod. Antigens for these TCRs are unknown. The sequenced sample was PBMCs, obtained from a glioma patient whose treatment included an IDH1 peptide vaccine. These TCRs come from a woman aged 45-59 years with glioma.

The chain uses TRBV6-4 and TRBJ1-2; D is unclear. V lost 10 bases and J 8 bases, leaving 20 bases between the germline ends. From germline, CDR1 is MRHNA and CDR2 SNTAGT. The CDR3 loop spans 13 amino acids. In DNA, the CDR3 is TGTGCCACCCGAGCAGAACGGGCTGGCGGCTACACCTTC. Residues: CATRAERAGGYTF.

The V and J genes are TRBV6-5 and TRBJ1-1; tentatively, D is TRBD1 (5 bases). The CDR3 runs 14 residues. V lost 8 bases and J lost 5, with 18 bases in between. Germline V CDR1 and CDR2: MNHEY, SVGAGI. CDR3 loop: CASRPGLGGTEAFF. CDR3 DNA sequence: TGTGCCAGCCGGCCGGGACTGGGGGGAACTGAAGCTTTCTTT.

This clone was counted once. The gene calls are TRBV19 and TRBJ1-1, with TRBD1 as a possible D gene (5 bases). Trimming took 7 bases from V and 3 from J, leaving 18 bases between them. In germline, CDR1 is LNHDA, CDR2 SQIVND (reference sequence). The CDR3 has 15 residues. DNA for the CDR3: TGTGCCAGTACCCCCCGGGGCAGGGTGGACACTGAAGCTTTCTTT. It yields the protein CASTPRGRVDTEAFF.

This clone occurred a few times. The chain uses TRBV5-6 and TRBJ1-1; D is perhaps TRBD1 (5 bases). V lost 6 bases to trimming and J lost 0 bases, with 9 bases between them. Germline V CDR1 and CDR2: SGHDT, YYEEEE. CDR3 size: 13 residues. In DNA, the CDR3 is TGTGCCAGCATCGACAGTCTGAACACTGAAGCTTTCTTT. Translating gives CASIDSLNTEAFF.

V is TRBV5-1 and J is TRBJ2-3; 10 positions agree with TRBD2. From germline, CDR1 is SGHRS and CDR2 YFSETQ. The J segment lost 0 bases and the V segment lost 4 bases, leaving 5 bases of the junction unmatched. CDR3 length equals 16 residues. The CDR3 loop reads CASSTSSGGSTDTQYF. CDR3 bases: TGCGCCAGCAGCACCTCTAGCGGGGGAAGCACAGATACGCAGTATTTT.

The J gene is TRBJ2-1, the V gene TRBV7-2; no definite D call. V was cut by 2 bases and J by 7 bases, with 12 bases left in between. CDR3 length equals 14 residues. CDR1 is SGHTA, CDR2 FQGNSA, per germline. The CDR3 DNA reads as TGTGCCAGCAGCTTATCGGCTAGTGTGAATGAGCAGTTCTTC. As protein: CASSLSASVNEQFF. The full variable domain, rest sourced from reference TRBV7-2 and TRBJ2-1, is GAGVSQSPSNKVTEKGKDVELRCDPISGHTALYWYRQSLGQGLEFLIYFQGNSAPDKSGLPSDRFSAERTGGSVSTLTIQRTQQEDSAVYLCASSLSASVNEQFFGPGTRLTVL.

The genes are TRBV5-4 and TRBJ2-5, with 7 bases fitting TRBD1. Germline V gives CDR1 SGHNT, CDR2 YYREEE (reference sequence). CDR3 length: 14 amino acids. Trimming removed 4 bases from V and 1 base from J; junction bases left unmatched: 4. DNA of the CDR3: TGTGCCAGCAGCCTGAACAGGGGCCAAGAGACCCAGTACTTC. This encodes CASSLNRGQETQYF. The entire variable domain, with the rest obtained from reference TRBV5-4 and TRBJ2-5, is as follows: ETGVTQSPTHLIKTRGQQVTLRCSSQSGHNTVSWYQQALGQGPQFIFQYYREEENGRGNFPPRFSGLQFPNYSSELNVNALELDDSALYLCASSLNRGQETQYFGPGTRLLVL.

The CDR3 DNA sequence: TGCGCCAGCAGCCCTCGGGGCAGAGACTACGAGCAGTACTTC. Translated, it gives CASSPRGRDYEQYF. The V call is TRBV4-1, the J call TRBJ2-7; D may match TRBD1 or TRBD2 (5 bases each). Trimming removed 4 bases at V and 3 bases at J, with 13 bases between. CDR1 and CDR2 (germline): MGHRA, YSYEKL. The CDR3 spans 14 residues.